One sample yielded the 14 T cell receptor beta chains listed below, sequenced in a study of chemoradiotherapy in HPV16-positive cancers. The repertoire was sequenced with immunoSEQ multiplex PCR; TCRdb's copy has only in-frame clones and lacks some. Seen here are about 23,000 clones, roughly 90% observed once, and the top ten hold 4.5% to 7%. Here the sequenced sample was blood, taken from a patient who underwent chemoradiotherapy. The receptors shown here come from a human donor with HPV-associated anogenital cancer.

The chain couples TRBV2 to TRBJ1-2; D remains ambiguous. The CDR3 runs to 12 residues. Germline-derived CDR1 and CDR2 are SNHLY and FYNNEI. V gave up 6 bases and J gave up 0 bases, with 5 bases separating them. CDR3 sequence: CASSRPNYGYTF. Written as DNA, the CDR3 is TGTGCCAGCAGCCGTCCTAACTATGGCTACACCTTC.

This chain connects TRBV25-1 to TRBJ2-1, with TRBD2 matching over 9 bases. CDR3 length: 16 amino acids. CDR1 and CDR2 from the germline V gene are MGHDK and SYGVNS. V lost 3 bases and J lost 5; bases outside the gene matches: 8. The CDR3 DNA reads as TGTGCCAGCAGTGAGGGCGGGGGGGCCCTAAACAATGAGCAGTTCTTC. This codes for CASSEGGGALNNEQFF.

Turning to this clone: At one end, the junction sequence differs from germline, possibly due to a read error. The gene calls are TRBV20-1 and TRBJ1-2, with a weak D call TRBD1 (6 bases). The CDR3 length is 11 residues. Looked up from germline, CDR1 is DFQATT and CDR2 is SNEGSKA (reference sequence). This CDR3 is CSARDVDSLLF. In nucleotides, the CDR3 is TGCAGTGCTAGAGATGTGGACAGCCTCCTCTTC.

The gene calls are TRBV2 and TRBJ2-1; the D gene is possibly TRBD2 (5 bases). CDR1 and CDR2 (germline): SNHLY, FYNNEI. V lost 3 bases and J 9 bases, leaving 15 bases between the germline ends. CDR3 length: 14 residues. The CDR3 reads CASSDSTGTGEQFF. The DNA of the CDR3 is TGTGCCAGCAGTGACTCGACGGGAACGGGTGAGCAGTTCTTC.

The gene calls are TRBV10-3 and TRBJ1-6; D is unclear. Trimming shortened V by 11 bases and J by 9 bases, and 17 bases separated the two germline ends. The CDR3 is made up of 13 amino acids. CDR1 and CDR2 (germline): ENHRY, SYGVKD. CDR3 region: CASQAGSLSPLHF. CDR3 nucleotide sequence: TGTGCCTCCCAGGCGGGATCTCTTTCACCCCTCCACTTT.

The V gene is TRBV4-1, the J gene TRBJ1-6; D might be TRBD1 (5 bases). This CDR3 is 16 amino acids long. The ends were cut back, 1 base at V and 7 bases at J, with 14 bases in the middle. Germline V CDR1 and CDR2: MGHRA, YSYEKL. CDR3 sequence reads: CASSQGAGGFNSPLHF. The CDR3 DNA reads TGCGCCAGCAGCCAAGGGGCGGGGGGGTTCAATTCACCCCTCCACTTT.

Worth noting for this clone: Germline is not matched at one junction end, which may reflect a read error. V gene TRBV27 combines with J gene TRBJ1-1, with D perhaps TRBD1 (5 bases). The CDR3 totals 16 residues. The V gene's germline CDR1 is MNHEY and CDR2 SMNVEV (reference sequence). Here the CDR3 reads CASRLFTSGGNTEAFF. The CDR3, as DNA: TGTGCCAGCAGATTATTCACATCGGGGGGGAACACTGAAGCTTTCTTT.

This chain uses TRBV18 with TRBJ2-5, with D tentatively TRBD1 or TRBD2 (6 bases each). Germline CDR1 reads KGHSH; CDR2 reads LQKENI. V dropped 5 bases and J dropped 1 base, with 11 bases sitting between them. The CDR3 has 14 residues. The CDR3 protein is CASSSGGGQETQYF. The CDR3 region has the DNA TGTGCCAGCTCAAGCGGAGGGGGCCAAGAGACCCAGTACTTC.

This chain joins TRBV9 and TRBJ1-6, with D possibly TRBD1 on 5 matching bases. Germline CDR1 and CDR2: SGDLS and YYNGEE. V lost 2 bases, J lost 8 bases, and 11 bases lay in between. The CDR3 totals 14 residues. The DNA of the CDR3 is TGTGCCAGCAGCGTTGGGGGGGAGGATTCACCCCTCCACTTT. This translates into CASSVGGEDSPLHF.

On this clone: The sample holds other DNA sequences that translate to the same CDR3. The CDR3, as DNA: TGCGCCAGCAGCCAAGGTGATGCTGGAAACACCATATATTTT. It encodes CASSQGDAGNTIYF. The chain carries TRBV4-1 and TRBJ1-3; D unclear. V was cut by 1 base and J by 2 bases, with 6 bases left in between. This CDR3 region has 14 residues. Looked up from germline, CDR1 is MGHRA and CDR2 is YSYEKL.

The chain is built from TRBV14 and TRBJ2-3; unclear D gene. The CDR3 length is 14 residues. CDR1 and CDR2 from the germline V gene are SGHDN and FVKESK. Trimming removed 1 base from V and 4 bases from J, with 9 bases in between. The CDR3 sequence: CASSQVSRADTQYF. CDR3 in DNA: TGTGCCAGCAGCCAAGTTTCAAGGGCAGATACGCAGTATTTT.

V gene TRBV6-1 combines with J gene TRBJ2-5; 7 nucleotides align to TRBD2. This CDR3 contains 12 residues. CDR1 and CDR2 from the germline V gene are MNHNS and SASEGT. Trimming cost V 4 bases and J 5 bases; bases outside gene matches: 1. For the CDR3, the DNA is TGTGCCAGCAGTGCCGGGGGGGAGACCCAGTACTTC. It yields the protein CASSAGGETQYF.

V gene TRBV15 combines with J gene TRBJ2-5; D assignment may be TRBD1 or TRBD2 (5 bases each). Trimming removed 8 bases from V and 2 bases from J, with 6 bases in between. The CDR3 consists of 11 residues. From germline, CDR1 is LNHNV and CDR2 YYDKDF (reference sequence). The CDR3 is CATEGQETQYF. CDR3 nucleotide sequence: TGTGCCACCGAGGGGCAAGAGACCCAGTACTTC.

V and J are TRBV6-5 and TRBJ1-2; D call uncertain. This CDR3 has 16 residues. Germline V lookup: CDR1 MNHEY, CDR2 SVGAGI. V shed 0 bases and J shed 4 bases, with 15 bases lying between them. The CDR3 spells CASSYSWQVLLYGYTF. CDR3 coding DNA: TGTGCCAGCAGTTACTCGTGGCAGGTCCTTCTCTATGGCTACACCTTC.